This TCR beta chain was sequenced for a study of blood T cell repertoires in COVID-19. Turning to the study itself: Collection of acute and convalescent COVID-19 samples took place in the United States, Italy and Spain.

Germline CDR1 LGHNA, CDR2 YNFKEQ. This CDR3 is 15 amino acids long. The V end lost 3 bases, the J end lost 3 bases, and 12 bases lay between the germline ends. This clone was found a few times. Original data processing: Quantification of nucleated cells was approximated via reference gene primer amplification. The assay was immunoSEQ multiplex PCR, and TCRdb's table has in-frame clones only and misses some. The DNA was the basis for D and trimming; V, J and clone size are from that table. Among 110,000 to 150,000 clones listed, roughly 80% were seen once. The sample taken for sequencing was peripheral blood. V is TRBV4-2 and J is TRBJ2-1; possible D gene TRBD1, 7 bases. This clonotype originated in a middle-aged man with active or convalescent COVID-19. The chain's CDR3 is CASSQNRGGYNEQFF. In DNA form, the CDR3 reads TGTGCCAGCAGCCAGAACAGGGGAGGCTACAATGAGCAGTTCTTC.